These T cell receptor beta chains were read from a single sample in a study of blood T cell repertoires in COVID-19. Data came from immunoSEQ multiplex PCR; TCRdb stores just in-frame clones and leaves some out. Seen here are about 180,000 clones, around 88% observed once, and the top ten hold 8% to 10%. Sequenced sample: PBMCs or T cells enriched from blood (not recorded which). These TCRs come from a woman aged 30 to 39 who had recovered from COVID-19. The CDR3 runs from the conserved cysteine through the conserved F or W. Each record gives: V gene, D gene, J gene, clone size, CDR3 DNA, CDR3 protein. A D gene is named only where the DNA matches it firmly. Size values are once, few and many counts, or a class for expanded clones, and some rows have none.

TRBV25-1,TRBD2,TRBJ2-7,NA,TGTGCCAGCAGTGAGTCCCAAAGCGGGAACTACGAGCAGTACTTC,CASSESQSGNYEQYF
TRBV3-1/TRBV3-2,NA,TRBJ1-2,NA,TGTGCCAGCAGCCAAGCCGGGGAAGGGAATGGCTACACCTTC,CASSQAGEGNGYTF
TRBV11-2,TRBD1,TRBJ1-6,NA,TGTGCCAGCAGCTTAGATCTAGGACAGGGAAAATCACCCCTCCACTTT,CASSLDLGQGKSPLHF
TRBV7-2,TRBD2,TRBJ2-3,few,TGTGCCAGCAGCTTACAGACTAGCGGGGGGATTGCTACGCAGTATTTT,CASSLQTSGGIATQYF
TRBV7-9,NA,TRBJ2-1,NA,TGTGCCAGCAGCCCAGAGCGGGTGGTCCGGGATGAGCAGTTCTTC,CASSPERVVRDEQFF
TRBV14,TRBD1,TRBJ1-2,NA,TGTGCCAGCAGGAGGCAGGGGGCGGTTGGCTACACCTTC,CASRRQGAVGYTF
TRBV28,NA,TRBJ1-1,NA,TGTGCCAGCAGTCAAGATGGAGGAACTGAAGCTTTCTTT,CASSQDGGTEAFF
TRBV5-1,NA,TRBJ1-2,NA,TGCGCCAGCAGCTATCGGACAGATTATGGCTACACCTTC,CASSYRTDYGYTF
TRBV3-1/TRBV3-2,TRBD2,TRBJ2-1,NA,TGTGCCAGCAGGCTTAGCGGGAGGTACAATGAGCAGTTCTTC,CASRLSGRYNEQFF
TRBV2,TRBD1,TRBJ1-2,NA,TGTGCCAGCGGCGGTCAGGGGGCGCTTCACTATGGCTACACCTTC,CASGGQGALHYGYTF
TRBV14,NA,TRBJ2-1,NA,TGTGCCAGCAGCTACAGACAAGCGGTTTACAATGAGCAGTTCTTC,CASSYRQAVYNEQFF
TRBV14,TRBD2,TRBJ2-1,once,TGTGCCAGCAGCGTAGCGGGTCAAGTCTCCTACAATGAGCAGTTCTTC,CASSVAGQVSYNEQFF
TRBV24-1,NA,TRBJ2-2,NA,TGTGCCACCAGTGATTGGCCAGCGGGGAACACCGGGGAGCTGTTTTTT,CATSDWPAGNTGELFF
TRBV6-4,TRBD2,TRBJ2-5,few,TGTGCCAGCAGTGACTCTGATAGCGGGGCAGAGACCCAGTACTTC,CASSDSDSGAETQYF
TRBV2,TRBD2,TRBJ2-7,NA,TGTGCCAGCAGTGAAGCTACCCCAGGTAGCGGGTCCTTTCCTTACGAGCAGTACTTC,CASSEATPGSGSFPYEQYF
TRBV27,TRBD1,TRBJ1-2,NA,TGTGCCAGCAGCCGCTCCGGGACAGGGGGCAATTATGGCTACACCTTC,CASSRSGTGGNYGYTF
TRBV5-1,NA,TRBJ1-5,NA,TGCGCCAGCAGCTTAGGGGGTAGCGATCAGCCCCAGCATTTT,CASSLGGSDQPQHF
TRBV5-1,TRBD2,TRBJ2-7,NA,TGCGCCAGCAGCTTAGCTAGCGGCTACGAGCAGTACTTC,CASSLASGYEQYF
TRBV21-1,NA,TRBJ2-1,NA,TGTGCCAGCAGCAAAGCCCCGGGACTGGCAAGGCATGAGCAGTTCTTC,CASSKAPGLARHEQFF
TRBV11-1,TRBD1,TRBJ1-1,NA,TGTGCCAGCAGCTCCATGGGACAGTTGAACACTGAAGCTTTCTTT,CASSSMGQLNTEAFF
TRBV5-4,TRBD2,TRBJ2-5,NA,TGTGCCAGTGGACTAGCGGGAATGGAGGAGACCCAGTACTTC,CASGLAGMEETQYF
TRBV11-2,TRBD2,TRBJ2-7,NA,TGTGCCAGCAGCTTAGATCAGTTCGGGAGGGGTGATGAGCAGTACTTC,CASSLDQFGRGDEQYF
TRBV6-5,TRBD2,TRBJ2-7,few,TGTGCCAGCAGAATAATGGAGGGACTAACCTACGAGCAGTACTTC,CASRIMEGLTYEQYF
TRBV9,TRBD2,TRBJ2-1,NA,TGTGCCAGCAGCGTAGGCGGGAGACTAGCGGTCGAGCAGTTCTTC,CASSVGGRLAVEQFF
TRBV7-9,NA,TRBJ2-3,once,TGTGCCAGCAGCTCTTCCAGCGGAAGCACAGATACGCAGTATTTT,CASSSSSGSTDTQYF
TRBV7-9,NA,TRBJ2-2,few,TGTGCCAGCAGCTTAGCGACAGAAAACACCGGGGAGCTGTTTTTT,CASSLATENTGELFF
TRBV5-1,TRBD2,TRBJ2-1,NA,TGCGCCAGCAGCTCATCTAGCGGTTCCTACAATGAGCAGTTCTTC,CASSSSSGSYNEQFF
TRBV29-1,NA,TRBJ2-5,NA,TGCAGCGTTACGAGGGCGACTCAAGAGACCCAGTACTTC,CSVTRATQETQYF